A single sample gave rise to the 25 T cell receptor beta chains below, sequenced in a study of control samples from healthy donors and cancer patients (dated by TCRdb to 2020 to 2021). The library was obtained by the immunoSEQ multiplex PCR assay. As stored in TCRdb, this immuneACCESS dataset retains in-frame rearrangements with V and J assigned. A fraction of the clones does not appear; measured against another copy, unresolved V genes explain less than half of the discrepancy, and the remainder lacks a known reason. The sample yields fewer than 200,000 clones; about 90% were counted once. The ten most abundant clones make up about 5.3% of the sample. Sequencing was performed on blood. The receptor source for this set is a woman younger than 45 in good health.

This chain links TRBV9 with TRBJ2-1; D is unresolved. This CDR3 has 12 residues. The V gene lost 1 base and the J gene lost 8 bases, with 7 bases spanning the gap. Germline CDR1 SGDLS, CDR2 YYNGEE. The CDR3 DNA follows: TGTGCCAGCAGCGTATCTTTGGATGAGCAGTTCTTC. It translates to CASSVSLDEQFF. Combining the CDR3 with reference TRBV9 and TRBJ2-1 gives the whole variable domain DSGVTQTPKHLITATGQRVTLRCSPRSGDLSVYWYQQSLDQGLQFLIQYYNGEERAKGNILERFSAQQFPDLHSELNLSSLELGDSALYFCASSVSLDEQFFGPGTRLTVL.

This clone was observed a handful of times. The CDR3 loop is CSVEAPGRYEQYF. DNA of the CDR3: TGCAGCGTTGAAGCTCCGGGAAGATACGAGCAGTACTTC. V is TRBV29-1 and J is TRBJ2-7; D possibly corresponds to TRBD2 (5 bases). CDR3 size: 13 residues. In germline, CDR1 is SQVTM, CDR2 ANQGSEA. V was clipped by 1 base and J by 4 bases, with 11 bases between them.

The gene calls are TRBV5-1 and TRBJ1-1, with D hard to call. The CDR3 is made up of 14 amino acids. CDR1 is SGHRS and CDR2 is YFSETQ in the germline V gene. Between the trimmed V and J ends, which lost 0 bases and 5 bases, there was a span of 11 bases. CDR3: CASSLADPGTEAFF. In DNA, the CDR3 is TGCGCCAGCAGCTTGGCGGACCCCGGGACTGAAGCTTTCTTT.

The chain recombines TRBV12-3 or TRBV12-4 with TRBJ2-5, with TRBD2 matching over 7 bases. V was pared by 3 bases and J by 4 bases, with 2 bases of the junction left unmatched. This CDR3 region has 13 residues. The DNA of the CDR3 is TGTGCCAGCAGTTTTACGGGGGGAGAGACCCAGTACTTC. Its protein product is CASSFTGGETQYF.

V usage is TRBV10-3 and J usage is TRBJ1-5; D is unclear. The CDR3 totals 14 residues. The V gene lost 8 bases and the J gene lost 7 bases, with 18 bases spanning the gap. Germline assignment: CDR1 ENHRY and CDR2 SYGVKD. The CDR3: CAIGESQGIQPQHF. The CDR3 DNA sequence: TGTGCCATCGGGGAGTCTCAAGGGATCCAGCCCCAGCATTTT.

The chain uses TRBV18 and TRBJ2-7; D remains ambiguous. The CDR3 is 13 amino acids. Germline V lookup: CDR1 KGHSH, CDR2 LQKENI. V lost 3 bases and J lost 3, with 9 bases in between. The CDR3 DNA follows: TGTGCCAGCTCACCTAGTGGGGACTACGAGCAGTACTTC. It specifies CASSPSGDYEQYF.

The chain carries TRBV18 and TRBJ1-2, with D unresolved. Germline V gene lookup returns CDR1 KGHSH and CDR2 LQKENI. The CDR3 consists of 12 residues. V shed 2 bases and J shed 0 bases, with 1 base lying between them. The CDR3 region is CASSPSNYGYTF. In nucleotides, the CDR3 is TGTGCCAGCTCACCATCTAACTATGGCTACACCTTC.

The chain links TRBV6-1 to TRBJ1-1; the match to TRBD1 covers 8 bases. Germline values: CDR1 MNHNS, CDR2 SASEGT. Germline trimming cut 1 base from V and 4 bases from J; bases unmatched to any gene: 2. The CDR3 has 14 amino acids. CDR3 sequence: CASSEDRGTTEAFF. The CDR3 DNA reads as TGTGCCAGCAGTGAAGACAGGGGGACCACTGAAGCTTTCTTT.

The gene calls are TRBV28 and TRBJ1-5, with a weak D call TRBD1 (6 bases). Deletions cut 6 bases from V and 5 bases from J, with 20 bases between. The CDR3 totals 16 residues. The germline CDR1 and CDR2 sequences are MDHEN and SYDVKM. The chain's CDR3 is CASSRGQGKGDQPQHF. CDR3 in DNA: TGTGCCAGCAGCCGAGGCCAGGGCAAGGGGGATCAGCCCCAGCATTTT.

The rearrangement joins TRBV6-1 to TRBJ1-5; TRBD1 matches 8 bases. CDR1 and CDR2 (germline): MNHNS, SASEGT. The CDR3 runs to 16 residues. V lost 1 base and J lost 4; bases outside the gene matches: 6. The CDR3 DNA reads as TGTGCCAGCAGTGAAGTAACACAGGGGGGGAATCAGCCCCAGCATTTT. Translation gives CASSEVTQGGNQPQHF.

This sequence joins TRBV30 and TRBJ2-2; 7 bases map to TRBD2. The V and J ends lost 2 bases and 7 bases, in that order; junction bases with no gene match: 7. CDR1 GTSNPN and CDR2 SVGIG come from the germline V gene (reference sequence). The CDR3 totals 14 residues. For the CDR3, the DNA is TGTGCCTGGAGTTTGGGAGGGAGCGGCGGGGAGCTGTTTTTT. As protein: CAWSLGGSGGELFF.

CDR3 loop: CASSAPEQPMRYNEQFF. The DNA for the CDR3 is TGTGCCAGCAGCGCCCCGGAACAACCGATGCGCTACAATGAGCAGTTCTTC. V usage is TRBV7-8 and J usage is TRBJ2-1; no firm D call. The CDR3 consists of 17 residues. Germline assignment: CDR1 SGHVS and CDR2 FQNEAQ. Trimming took off 5 bases at V and 3 bases at J, with 20 bases between the two ends. Full variable domain (rest looked up from reference TRBV7-8 and TRBJ2-1): GAGVSQSPRYKVAKRGQDVALRCDPISGHVSLFWYQQALGQGPEFLTYFQNEAQLDKSGLPSDRFFAERPEGSVSTLKIQRTQQEDSAVYLCASSAPEQPMRYNEQFFGPGTRLTVL.

This clone was detected only once. The chain combines TRBV28 with TRBJ2-5; possibly TRBD1 for D (6 bases). Germline CDR1 reads MDHEN; CDR2 reads SYDVKM. Deletions cut 4 bases from V and 1 base from J, with 31 bases between. CDR3 size: 21 residues. The CDR3 sequence is CASSYGVWDKGPNTSQETQYF. The CDR3 DNA follows: TGTGCCAGCAGTTATGGGGTTTGGGACAAGGGCCCAAACACAAGCCAAGAGACCCAGTACTTC.

The chain carries TRBV5-1 and TRBJ1-2; D unresolved. CDR3 length equals 14 residues. Germline V CDR1 and CDR2: SGHRS, YFSETQ. Trimming shortened V by 0 bases and J by 1 base, and 7 bases separated the two germline ends. This CDR3 reads CASSLGHFNYGYTF. The CDR3 region has the DNA TGCGCCAGCAGCTTGGGACATTTTAACTATGGCTACACCTTC.

This clone was counted only a few times. The chain recombines TRBV18 with TRBJ2-1; D is unresolved. V lost 1 base to trimming and J lost 4 bases, with 5 bases between them. The CDR3 extends over 13 amino acids. Germline CDR1 and CDR2: KGHSH and LQKENI. DNA of the CDR3: TGTGCCAGCTCACCACGGGTTTACAATGAGCAGTTCTTC. Its protein is CASSPRVYNEQFF.

The chain joins TRBV2 to TRBJ1-3, with 7 bases identical to TRBD1. Germline V gives CDR1 SNHLY, CDR2 FYNNEI. The trim removed 4 bases at V and 0 bases at J, leaving 6 bases unmatched. The CDR3 sequence is 16 residues long. The CDR3 DNA is TGTGCCAGCAGTGTTCCCGGGACAGACTCTGGAAACACCATATATTTT. Translating it yields CASSVPGTDSGNTIYF.

The gene calls are TRBV15 and TRBJ2-2; D call uncertain. There are 14 residues in the CDR3. Germline CDR1 is LNHNV and CDR2 is YYDKDF (reference sequence). The V end was cut by 6 bases, the J end by 2 bases, with 10 bases between. The CDR3 spells CATSRMSNTGELFF. For the CDR3, the DNA is TGTGCCACCAGTCGGATGAGTAACACCGGGGAGCTGTTTTTT.

DNA of the CDR3: TGTGCCAGCAGTTCCCCAGGAGAGGCGAAAGAGACCCAGTACTTC. Translating it yields CASSSPGEAKETQYF. The chain couples TRBV28 to TRBJ2-5; D call uncertain. Deletions cut 4 bases from V and 3 bases from J, with 15 bases between. Germline loops: CDR1 MDHEN, CDR2 SYDVKM. The CDR3 has 15 residues.

In its sample, this clone was seen a few times. The chain links TRBV11-3 to TRBJ1-1; weak D call: TRBD1 (5 bases). From germline, CDR1 is SGHNT and CDR2 YENEEA. This CDR3 is built from 13 residues. V lost 5 bases and J lost 11, with 18 bases in between. CDR3 DNA sequence: TGTGCCAGCAGCCGTTCGCAGGGCCAGGCCGCTTTCTTT. This encodes CASSRSQGQAAFF. Filled out from reference TRBV11-3 and TRBJ1-1, the complete variable domain reads EAGVVQSPRYKIIEKKQPVAFWCNPISGHNTLYWYLQNLGQGPELLIRYENEEAVDDSQLPKDRFSAERLKGVDSTLKIQPAELGDSAVYLCASSRSQGQAAFFGQGTRLTVV.

The chain recombines TRBV19 with TRBJ1-5; weak D call: TRBD1 (5 bases). V dropped 1 base and J dropped 3 bases, with 7 bases sitting between them. CDR1 and CDR2 from the germline V gene are LNHDA and SQIVND (reference sequence). The CDR3 spans 14 residues. CDR3 in amino acids: CASSIGGVNQPQHF. In DNA, the CDR3 is TGTGCCAGTAGTATAGGAGGGGTCAATCAGCCCCAGCATTTT.

The chain couples TRBV18 to TRBJ1-2, with TRBD1 as a possible D gene (6 bases). Trimming removed 4 bases from V and 6 bases from J, with 15 bases in between. Germline values: CDR1 KGHSH, CDR2 LQKENI. This CDR3 spans 14 amino acids. CDR3 nucleotide sequence: TGTGCCAGCTCACTCAGACAGGTTTCTGATGGCTACACCTTC. This codes for CASSLRQVSDGYTF.

The chain couples TRBV5-6 to TRBJ1-2, with D hard to call. The germline gives CDR1 SGHDT, CDR2 YYEEEE. This CDR3 is 14 amino acids long. Trimming cost V 4 bases and J 1 base, with 11 bases left between them. CDR3 bases: TGTGCCAGCAGCCTCCAATGGGATAACTATGGCTACACCTTC. Protein product: CASSLQWDNYGYTF. The entire variable domain, with the rest obtained from reference TRBV5-6 and TRBJ1-2, is as follows: DAGVTQSPTHLIKTRGQQVTLRCSPKSGHDTVSWYQQALGQGPQFIFQYYEEEERQRGNFPDRFSGHQFPNYSSELNVNALLLGDSALYLCASSLQWDNYGYTFGSGTRLTVV.

DNA of the CDR3: TGTGCCAGCAGCTTAGGTACGGGGCGGGCGTCCTACGAGCAGTACTTC. It encodes CASSLGTGRASYEQYF. The chain recombines TRBV7-9 with TRBJ2-7; D is tentatively TRBD1 or TRBD2 (5 bases each). Trimming shortened V by 1 base and J by 1 base, and 14 bases separated the two germline ends. The CDR3 is made up of 16 amino acids. CDR1 and CDR2 from the germline V gene are SEHNR and FQNEAQ (reference sequence).

The CDR3 DNA sequence: TGTGCCATCTCCTTAGGGACAGCGAACACTGAAGCTTTCTTT. It specifies CAISLGTANTEAFF. The V and J genes are TRBV28 and TRBJ1-1, with TRBD1 matching 7 bases. This CDR3 has 14 residues. In germline, CDR1 is MDHEN, CDR2 SYDVKM. The junction had 9 bases not matched to a gene; V was cut back by 10 bases and J by 1 base.

This clone came up once. The chain joins TRBV5-4 to TRBJ2-4; 8 bases match TRBD1. Germline V gene data show CDR1 as SGHNT and CDR2 as YYREEE (reference sequence). The CDR3 sequence is 13 residues long. After removal of 5 bases from V and 8 bases from J, the junction contained 6 bases not matched to a gene. CDR3 DNA: TGTGCCAGCAGTTACGGACAGGGCGACATTCAGTACTTC. This codes for CASSYGQGDIQYF.